What follows describes a single T cell receptor (beta chain). The data were taken from a study of blood T cell repertoires in COVID-19. Overall study: Cohort 3 recovery required two negative PCRs, clearance, or symptom resolution. Specimens from acute and convalescent COVID-19 originated in the United States, Italy and Spain.

Participants spanned ages about 18 to 90 years and resided in 20 to 30 US areas. Each participant's cohort was designated according to participant-reported clinical history. Clones were read by immunoSEQ multiplex PCR, and TCRdb kept only the in-frame ones, dropping some. This repertoire shows some 330,000 clones, 70% to 90% found once; its top ten account for roughly 2%. The length of the CDR3 is 17 residues. V gave up 2 bases and J gave up 1 base; unmatched junction bases: 3. The V gene's germline CDR1 is SGHTA and CDR2 FQGNSA. The chain joins TRBV7-2 to TRBJ2-6; 9 bases are a match to TRBD1. This clonotype was obtained from a middle-aged man in a cohort exposed to, infected with or recovered from COVID-19 (not recorded which). Sequenced material: PBMCs or T cells enriched from blood (not recorded which). Here the CDR3 reads CASSLTGGASGANVLTF. CDR3 coding DNA: TGTGCCAGCAGCTTAACAGGGGGCGCTTCTGGGGCCAACGTCCTGACTTTC.